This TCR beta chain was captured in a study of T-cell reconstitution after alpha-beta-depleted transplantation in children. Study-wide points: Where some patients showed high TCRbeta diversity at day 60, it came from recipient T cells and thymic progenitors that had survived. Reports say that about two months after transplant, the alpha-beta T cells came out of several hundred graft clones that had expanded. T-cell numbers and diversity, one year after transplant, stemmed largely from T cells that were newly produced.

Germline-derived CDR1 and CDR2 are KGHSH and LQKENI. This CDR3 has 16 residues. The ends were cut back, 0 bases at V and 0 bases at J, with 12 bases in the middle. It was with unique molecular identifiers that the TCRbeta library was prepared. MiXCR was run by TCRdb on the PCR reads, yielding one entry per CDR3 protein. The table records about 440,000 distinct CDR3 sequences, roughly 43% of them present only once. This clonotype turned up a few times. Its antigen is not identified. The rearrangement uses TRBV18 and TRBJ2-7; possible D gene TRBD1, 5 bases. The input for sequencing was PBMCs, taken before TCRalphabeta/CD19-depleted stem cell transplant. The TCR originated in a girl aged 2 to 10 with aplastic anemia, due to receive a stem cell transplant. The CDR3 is CASSPPGRAPSYEQYF. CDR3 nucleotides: TGTGCCAGCTCACCACCGGGCAGGGCCCCCTCCTACGAGCAGTACTTC.